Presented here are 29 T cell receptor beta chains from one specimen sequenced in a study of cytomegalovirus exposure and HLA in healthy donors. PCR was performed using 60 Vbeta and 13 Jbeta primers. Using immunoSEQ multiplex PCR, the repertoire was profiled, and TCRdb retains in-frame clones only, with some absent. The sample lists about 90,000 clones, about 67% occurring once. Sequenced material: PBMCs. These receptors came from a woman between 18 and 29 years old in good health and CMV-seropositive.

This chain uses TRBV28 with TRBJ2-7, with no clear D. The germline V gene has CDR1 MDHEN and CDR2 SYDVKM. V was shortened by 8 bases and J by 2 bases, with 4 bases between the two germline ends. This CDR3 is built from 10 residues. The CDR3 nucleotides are TGTGCCAGCGGCCCCTACGAGCAGTACTTC. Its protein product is CASGPYEQYF.

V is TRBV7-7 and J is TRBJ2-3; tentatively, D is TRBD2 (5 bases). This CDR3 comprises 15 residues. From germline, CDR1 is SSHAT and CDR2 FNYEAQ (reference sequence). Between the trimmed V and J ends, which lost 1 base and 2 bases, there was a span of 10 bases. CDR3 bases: TGTGCCAGCAGCTTAGGAGGGCCTGACACAGATACGCAGTATTTT. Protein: CASSLGGPDTDTQYF.

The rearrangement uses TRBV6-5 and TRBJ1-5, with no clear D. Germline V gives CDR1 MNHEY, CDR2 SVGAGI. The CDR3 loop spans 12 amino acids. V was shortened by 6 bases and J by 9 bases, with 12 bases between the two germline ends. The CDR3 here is CASSLNERPQHF. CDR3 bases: TGTGCCAGCAGCCTTAACGAGAGGCCCCAGCATTTT.

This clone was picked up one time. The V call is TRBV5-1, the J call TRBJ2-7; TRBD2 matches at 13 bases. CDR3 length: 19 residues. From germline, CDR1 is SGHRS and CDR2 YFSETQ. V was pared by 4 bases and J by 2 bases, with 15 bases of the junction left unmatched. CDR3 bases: TGCGCCAGCAGCCTGGGGAGTACTAGCGGGAGGGGGGTTACCTACGAGCAGTACTTC. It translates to CASSLGSTSGRGVTYEQYF.

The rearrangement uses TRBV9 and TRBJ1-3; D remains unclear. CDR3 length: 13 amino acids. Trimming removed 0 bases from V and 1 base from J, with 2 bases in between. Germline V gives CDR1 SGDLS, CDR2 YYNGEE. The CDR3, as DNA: TGTGCCAGCAGCGTAGCGTCTGGAAACACCATATATTTT. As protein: CASSVASGNTIYF.

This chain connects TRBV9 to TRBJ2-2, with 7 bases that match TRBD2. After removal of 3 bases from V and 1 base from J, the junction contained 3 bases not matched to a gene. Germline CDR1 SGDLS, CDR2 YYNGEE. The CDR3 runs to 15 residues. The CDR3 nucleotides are TGTGCCAGCAGCGGGGAGCGGGAGAACACCGGGGAGCTGTTTTTT. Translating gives CASSGERENTGELFF.

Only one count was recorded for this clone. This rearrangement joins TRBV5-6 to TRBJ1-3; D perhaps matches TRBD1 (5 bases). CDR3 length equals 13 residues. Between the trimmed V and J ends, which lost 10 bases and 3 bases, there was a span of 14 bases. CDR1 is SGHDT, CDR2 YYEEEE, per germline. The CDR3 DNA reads TGTGCCTCCGAGCGGGGGATTGGAAACACCATATATTTT. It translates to CASERGIGNTIYF.

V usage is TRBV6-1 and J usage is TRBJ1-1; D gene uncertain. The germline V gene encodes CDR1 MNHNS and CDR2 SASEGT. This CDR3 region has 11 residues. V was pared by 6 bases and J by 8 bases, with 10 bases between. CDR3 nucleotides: TGTGCCAGCAGGGAGATTGAAGAAGCTTTCTTT. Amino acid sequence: CASREIEEAFF.

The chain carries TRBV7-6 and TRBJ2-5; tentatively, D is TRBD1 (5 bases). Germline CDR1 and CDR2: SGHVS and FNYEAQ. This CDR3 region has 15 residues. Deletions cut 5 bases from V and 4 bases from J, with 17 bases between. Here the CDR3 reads CASSSWTNGRETQYF. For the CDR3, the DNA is TGTGCCAGCAGCAGCTGGACAAATGGTAGAGAGACCCAGTACTTC.

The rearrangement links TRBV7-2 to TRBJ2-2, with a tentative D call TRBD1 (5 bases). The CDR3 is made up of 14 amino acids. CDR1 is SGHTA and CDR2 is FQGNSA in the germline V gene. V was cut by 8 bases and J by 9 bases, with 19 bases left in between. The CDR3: CASLPTGLYRELFF. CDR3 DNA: TGTGCCAGCTTACCTACAGGTCTCTACCGGGAGCTGTTTTTT.

This CDR3 is CSAIRGGNTIYF. As DNA, the CDR3 is TGCAGCGCAATCCGGGGTGGAAACACCATATATTTT. The chain has TRBV29-1 and TRBJ1-3; D gene ambiguous. The CDR3 totals 12 residues. Per the germline V gene, CDR1 is SQVTM and CDR2 is ANQGSEA. Trimming stripped 7 bases from V and 3 bases from J, with 10 bases between.

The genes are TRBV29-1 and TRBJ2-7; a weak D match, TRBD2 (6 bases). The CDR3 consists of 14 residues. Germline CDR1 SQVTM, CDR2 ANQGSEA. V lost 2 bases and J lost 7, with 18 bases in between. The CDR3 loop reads CSVEKGTDLGEQYF. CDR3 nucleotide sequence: TGCAGCGTTGAAAAGGGGACTGACCTGGGGGAGCAGTACTTC.

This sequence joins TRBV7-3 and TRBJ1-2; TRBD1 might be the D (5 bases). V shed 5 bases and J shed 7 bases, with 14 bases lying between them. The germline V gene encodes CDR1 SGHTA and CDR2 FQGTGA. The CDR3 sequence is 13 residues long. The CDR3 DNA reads TGTGCCAGCAGCGGGGAAACAGGTTTTGGCTACACCTTC. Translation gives CASSGETGFGYTF. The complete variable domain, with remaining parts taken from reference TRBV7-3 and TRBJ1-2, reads GAGVSQTPSNKVTEKGKYVELRCDPISGHTALYWYRQSLGQGPEFLIYFQGTGAADDSGLPNDRFFAVRPEGSVSTLKIQRTERGDSAVYLCASSGETGFGYTFGSGTRLTVV.

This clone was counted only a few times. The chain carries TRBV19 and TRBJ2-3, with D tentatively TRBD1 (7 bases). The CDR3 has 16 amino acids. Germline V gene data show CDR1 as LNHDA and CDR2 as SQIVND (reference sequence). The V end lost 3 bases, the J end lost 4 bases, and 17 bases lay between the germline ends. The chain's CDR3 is CASSIGGSRGADTQYF. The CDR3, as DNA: TGTGCCAGTAGTATTGGGGGGAGCAGGGGGGCAGATACGCAGTATTTT.

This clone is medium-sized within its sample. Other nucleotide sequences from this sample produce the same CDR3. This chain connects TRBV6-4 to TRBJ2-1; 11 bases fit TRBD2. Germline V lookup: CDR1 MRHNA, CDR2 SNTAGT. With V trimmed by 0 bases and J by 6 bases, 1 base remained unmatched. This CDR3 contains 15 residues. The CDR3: CASSDSSGGANEQFF. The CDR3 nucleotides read TGTGCCAGCAGTGACTCTAGCGGGGGGGCCAATGAGCAGTTCTTC.

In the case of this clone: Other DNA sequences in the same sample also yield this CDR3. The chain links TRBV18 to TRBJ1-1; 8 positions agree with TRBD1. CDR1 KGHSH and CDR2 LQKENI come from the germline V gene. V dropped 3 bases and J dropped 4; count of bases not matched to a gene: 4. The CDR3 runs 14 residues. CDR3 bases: TGTGCCAGCTCACCGCAGGGGGCTGGCACTGAAGCTTTCTTT. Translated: CASSPQGAGTEAFF.

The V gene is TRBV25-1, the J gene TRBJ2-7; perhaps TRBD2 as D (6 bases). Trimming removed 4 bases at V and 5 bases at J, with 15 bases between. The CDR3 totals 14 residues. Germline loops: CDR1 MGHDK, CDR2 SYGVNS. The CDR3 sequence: CASSGKEGGDEQYF. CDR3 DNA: TGTGCCAGCAGTGGGAAAGAGGGAGGTGACGAGCAGTACTTC.

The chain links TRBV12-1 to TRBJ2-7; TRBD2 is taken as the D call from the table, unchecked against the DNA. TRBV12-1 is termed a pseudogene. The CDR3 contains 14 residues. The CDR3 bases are TGTGCCAGCACGGGGGACCGACTCTCCTACGAGCAGTACTTC. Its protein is CASTGDRLSYEQYF.

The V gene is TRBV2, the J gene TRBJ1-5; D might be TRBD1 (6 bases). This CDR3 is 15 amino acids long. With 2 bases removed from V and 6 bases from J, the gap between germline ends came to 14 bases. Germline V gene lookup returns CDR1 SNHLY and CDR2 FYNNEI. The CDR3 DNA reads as TGTGCCAGCAGTGAAAGGGCAGGGGAACGTCAGCCCCAGCATTTT. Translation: CASSERAGERQPQHF.

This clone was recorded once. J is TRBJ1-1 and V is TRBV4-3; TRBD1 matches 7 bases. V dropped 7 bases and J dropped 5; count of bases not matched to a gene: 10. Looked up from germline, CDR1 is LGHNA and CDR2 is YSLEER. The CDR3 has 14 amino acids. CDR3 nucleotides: TGCGCCAGCAAATTCACAGGGGACGGTACTGAAGCTTTCTTT. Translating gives CASKFTGDGTEAFF.

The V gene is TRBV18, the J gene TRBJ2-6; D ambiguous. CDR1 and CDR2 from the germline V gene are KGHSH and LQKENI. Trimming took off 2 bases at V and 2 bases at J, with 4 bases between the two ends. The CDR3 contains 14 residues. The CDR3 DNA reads TGTGCCAGCTCACCAGTCGCTGGGGCCAACGTCCTGACTTTC. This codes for CASSPVAGANVLTF.

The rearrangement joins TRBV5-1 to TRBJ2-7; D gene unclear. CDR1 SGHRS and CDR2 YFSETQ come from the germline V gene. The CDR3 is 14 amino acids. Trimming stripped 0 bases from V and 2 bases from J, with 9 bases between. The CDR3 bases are TGCGCCAGCAGCTTGGACGGTCCTCCCTACGAGCAGTACTTC. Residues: CASSLDGPPYEQYF.

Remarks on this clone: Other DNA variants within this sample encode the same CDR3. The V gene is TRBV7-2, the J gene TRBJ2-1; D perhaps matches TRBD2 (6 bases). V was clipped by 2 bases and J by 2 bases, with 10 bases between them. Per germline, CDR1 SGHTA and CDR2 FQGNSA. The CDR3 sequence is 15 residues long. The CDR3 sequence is CASSLQREAYNEQFF. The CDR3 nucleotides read TGTGCCAGCAGCTTACAAAGGGAGGCCTACAATGAGCAGTTCTTC.

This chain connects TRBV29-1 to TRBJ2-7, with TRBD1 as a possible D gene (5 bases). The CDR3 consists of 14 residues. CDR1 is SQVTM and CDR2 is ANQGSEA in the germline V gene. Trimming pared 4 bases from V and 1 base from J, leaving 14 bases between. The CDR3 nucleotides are TGCAGCGTTGTAAAGGCAGGGTCATCCTACGAGCAGTACTTC. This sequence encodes CSVVKAGSSYEQYF.

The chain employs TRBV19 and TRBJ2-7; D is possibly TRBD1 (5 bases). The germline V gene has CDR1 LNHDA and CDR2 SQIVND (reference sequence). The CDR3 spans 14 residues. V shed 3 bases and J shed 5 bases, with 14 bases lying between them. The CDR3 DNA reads TGTGCCAGTAGTATCGTTCTCAGGGCCAACGAGCAGTACTTC. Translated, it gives CASSIVLRANEQYF.

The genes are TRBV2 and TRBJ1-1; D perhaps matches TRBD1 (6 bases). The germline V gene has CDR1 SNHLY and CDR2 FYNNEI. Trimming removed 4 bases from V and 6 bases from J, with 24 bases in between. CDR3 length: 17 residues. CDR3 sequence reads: CASSGLSFKTGQAEAFF. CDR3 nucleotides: TGTGCCAGCAGTGGCCTCTCCTTTAAGACAGGACAAGCTGAAGCTTTCTTT. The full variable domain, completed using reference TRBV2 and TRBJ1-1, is EPEVTQTPSHQVTQMGQEVILRCVPISNHLYFYWYRQILGQKVEFLVSFYNNEISEKSEIFDDQFSVERPDGSNFTLKIRSTKLEDSAMYFCASSGLSFKTGQAEAFFGQGTRLTVV.

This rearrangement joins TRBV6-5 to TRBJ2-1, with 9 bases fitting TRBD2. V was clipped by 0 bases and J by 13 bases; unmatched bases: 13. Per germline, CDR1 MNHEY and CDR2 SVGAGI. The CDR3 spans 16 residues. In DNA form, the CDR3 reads TGTGCCAGCAGTTACTCTATTGTAAACGGGCGGGGGGGACAGTTCTTC. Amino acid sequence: CASSYSIVNGRGGQFF.

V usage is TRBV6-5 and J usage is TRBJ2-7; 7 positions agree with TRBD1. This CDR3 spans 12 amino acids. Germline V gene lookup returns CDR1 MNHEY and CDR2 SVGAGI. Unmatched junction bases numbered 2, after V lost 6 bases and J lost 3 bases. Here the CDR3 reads CASRGQLYEQYF. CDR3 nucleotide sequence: TGTGCCAGCAGGGGACAGCTCTACGAGCAGTACTTC.

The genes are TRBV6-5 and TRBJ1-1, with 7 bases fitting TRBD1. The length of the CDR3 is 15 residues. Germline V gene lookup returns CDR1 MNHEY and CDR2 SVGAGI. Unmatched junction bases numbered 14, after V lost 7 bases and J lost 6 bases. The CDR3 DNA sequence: TGTGCCAGCATCGGTCCAACAGGGGATCTCGCTGAAGCTTTCTTT. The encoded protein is CASIGPTGDLAEAFF.